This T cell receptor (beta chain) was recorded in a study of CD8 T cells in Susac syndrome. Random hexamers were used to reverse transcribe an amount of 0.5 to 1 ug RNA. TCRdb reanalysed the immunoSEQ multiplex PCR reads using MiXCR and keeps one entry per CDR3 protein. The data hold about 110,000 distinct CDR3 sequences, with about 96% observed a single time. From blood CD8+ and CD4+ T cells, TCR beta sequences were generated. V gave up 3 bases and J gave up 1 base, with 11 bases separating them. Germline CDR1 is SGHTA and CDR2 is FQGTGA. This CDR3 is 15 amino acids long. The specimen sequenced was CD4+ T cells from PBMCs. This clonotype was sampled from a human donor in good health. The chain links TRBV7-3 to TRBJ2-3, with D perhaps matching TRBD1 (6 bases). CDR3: CASSLAGVGTDTQYF. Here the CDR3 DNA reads TGTGCCAGCAGCTTGGCAGGGGTCGGCACAGATACGCAGTATTTT.